Below, one T cell receptor (beta chain) is given with its context. The antigen remains unidentified. The germline V gene has CDR1 SGDLS and CDR2 YYNGEE. Unmatched junction bases numbered 4, after V lost 1 base and J lost 3 bases. This CDR3 contains 14 residues. Sequencing used cDNA as its template, made by extracting RNA and reverse transcribing it. Measured with immunoSEQ multiplex PCR; TCRdb has only the in-frame clones, and not every one. The sample lists over 150,000 clones, around three fifths occurring once. This entry is derived from a study of CD8+ T cells in alopecia areata. Study background: Treated patients were dosed with oral tofacitinib, taking 5 to 10 mg twice daily. Study results and caveats: Scalp clonality and expanded CD8+ clones among the top 100 showed significant decreases with tofacitinib.

Treatment noted: oral pan-JAK inhibitor, 5-10 mg twice daily. Collection of lesional scalp punch biopsies and peripheral blood was performed in alopecia areata patients. The rearrangement uses TRBV9 and TRBJ2-7; 7 positions agree with TRBD1. The receptor was isolated from a human donor with alopecia areata. The sequenced sample was CD4+ T cells sorted from blood, obtained at week 24, from a patient treated with tofacitinib. The CDR3 loop reads CASSVMAGGYEQYF. As DNA, the CDR3 is TGTGCCAGCAGCGTAATGGCAGGGGGCTACGAGCAGTACTTC.